This passage covers 6 T cell receptor beta chains from one sample sequenced in a study of cytomegalovirus exposure and HLA in healthy donors. PCR involved 60 Vbeta and 13 Jbeta primers. Method: immunoSEQ multiplex PCR; TCRdb's copy keeps in-frame clones and lacks some. The sample includes some 150,000 clones, about 10% of them seen just once. The sequencing sample was made of PBMCs. The receptors originated from a woman in her 40s in good health and CMV-seropositive.

This clone showed up just a few times. The V gene is TRBV11-3, the J gene TRBJ1-1, with D unresolved. Between the trimmed V and J ends, which lost 1 base and 8 bases, there was a span of 11 bases. The CDR3 consists of 13 residues. Germline CDR1 SGHNT, CDR2 YENEEA. CDR3 sequence: CASSLAIGGEAFF. Here the CDR3 DNA reads TGTGCCAGCAGCTTAGCAATAGGAGGAGAAGCTTTCTTT.

The chain links TRBV15 to TRBJ1-2; TRBD1 agrees at 8 bases. Per germline, CDR1 LNHNV and CDR2 YYDKDF (reference sequence). The CDR3 consists of 13 residues. Trimming took 1 base from V and 7 from J; bases not matched to a gene: 2. Here the CDR3 DNA reads TGTGCCACCAGCAGAGGGACAGGGTTTGGCTACACCTTC. Amino acid sequence: CATSRGTGFGYTF.

CDR3 amino acids: CASSLEGADSPLHF. In nucleotides, the CDR3 is TGCGCCAGCAGCTTGGAAGGGGCGGATTCACCCCTCCACTTT. The J gene is TRBJ1-6, the V gene TRBV5-1; maybe TRBD1 (5 bases). This CDR3 spans 14 amino acids. CDR1 is SGHRS and CDR2 is YFSETQ in the germline V gene. V was trimmed by 0 bases and J by 8 bases, leaving 9 bases between them.

This clone was seen only a few times. The J gene is TRBJ1-2, the V gene TRBV7-2; 7 bases match TRBD1. V gave up 2 bases and J gave up 7 bases; unmatched junction bases: 10. Germline V lookup: CDR1 SGHTA, CDR2 FQGNSA. The CDR3 is 15 residues long. Here the CDR3 DNA reads TGTGCCAGCAGCTTAATGGGTCAGGGGGAAGGTGGCTACACCTTC. This gives the protein CASSLMGQGEGGYTF.

This clone was counted a few times. The chain combines TRBV6-5 with TRBJ1-1; TRBD1 is a possible D gene (5 bases). CDR3 size: 16 residues. The ends were cut back, 0 bases at V and 0 bases at J, with 11 bases in the middle. Per the germline V gene, CDR1 is MNHEY and CDR2 is SVGAGI. Here the CDR3 DNA reads TGTGCCAGCAGTTACTCAAAAGGACAAATGAACACTGAAGCTTTCTTT. Its protein is CASSYSKGQMNTEAFF.

The chain employs TRBV5-1 and TRBJ2-1, with TRBD1 matching over 8 bases. The V and J ends lost 2 bases and 5 bases, in that order; junction bases with no gene match: 3. The germline CDR1 and CDR2 sequences are SGHRS and YFSETQ. CDR3 length equals 14 residues. CDR3 residues: CASSFRTGNNEQFF. The DNA for the CDR3 is TGCGCCAGCAGCTTCAGGACAGGGAACAATGAGCAGTTCTTC.